This TCR beta chain emerged from a study of T cells after yellow fever vaccination. Notes on the study in general: Contamination of FACS-sorted repertoires by abundant clonotypes from the bulk population could occur. Post-booster repertoires again held most primary-vaccination clones (about 96% CD4, roughly 90% CD8). Of the clonotypes, a small share occurred in both CD4 and CD8 compartments.

As TCR cDNA was made by 5'RACE template switching, a universal primer site and UMIs were added. Each CDR3 protein gets one entry after TCRdb re-called the 5' RACE reads with MiXCR. The sample has 600,000 to 750,000 distinct CDR3 sequences, roughly an eighth seen once. This clonotype was seen many times. Its specificity is not known. At one boundary the junction diverges from the germline segment, which might be a read error. CDR3 length: 13 residues. The germline V gene encodes CDR1 MNHEY and CDR2 SVGEGT. This chain uses TRBV6-2 or TRBV6-3 with TRBJ2-7, with a tentative D call TRBD1 (6 bases). The TCR was taken from a man between 25 and 39 years old who received the YFV17D yellow fever vaccine. The sample in question was PBMCs, obtained on the day of the yellow fever booster vaccination. The CDR3 loop is CASRYGQHYEQYF. The CDR3 DNA sequence: TGTGCCAGCCGTTACGGACAGCACTACGAGCAGTACTTC.